A selection of T cell receptor beta chains follows, all from one sample in a study of graft-versus-host responses after intestinal transplantation. Their antigen targets remain unknown. TCRdb's copy holds only in-frame clones and misses some; the assay was immunoSEQ multiplex PCR. Of about 91,000 clones listed, less than 95% are singletons. This material consisted of unstimulated CD4+ T cells sorted from spleen or lymph node cells, taken before transplant. The receptor source for this set is a human donor who was the organ donor for an intestinal transplant. Each CDR3 is given with its conserved first and last residue. Each record gives: clone size, CDR3 length, D gene, V gene, J gene, CDR3 DNA, CDR3 protein. The D gene is left open where the match is weak. Clone size is shown for a subset of rows, as once, few, many or a class of expanded clone.

.	12	.	TRBV7-2	TRBJ1-1	TGTGCCAGCAGCTTAGCCGCAGGGGTAGCTTTCTTT	CASSLAAGVAFF
.	17	TRBD2	TRBV5-1	TRBJ2-1	TGCGCCAGCAGCTTAACCGAAGGACCAGCGGGAGTACATGAGCAGTTCTTC	CASSLTEGPAGVHEQFF
.	15	TRBD1	TRBV19	TRBJ1-5	TGTGCCAGTAGTGGGGGACAGAGGGGCAATCAGCCCCAGCATTTT	CASSGGQRGNQPQHF
.	16	TRBD2	TRBV15	TRBJ2-1	TGTGCCACCAGCATTGGACTAGCGGGAGGGGATAATGAGCAGTTCTTC	CATSIGLAGGDNEQFF
.	13	.	TRBV5-1	TRBJ2-1	TGCGCCAGCAGCTTGGGACAGTACAATGAGCAGTTCTTC	CASSLGQYNEQFF
once	20	TRBD1	TRBV28	TRBJ2-2	TGTGCCAGCACAGCCCCCGTTTGGGACAGGGAACAACAAGTCGCCGGGGAGCTGTTTTTT	CASTAPVWDREQQVAGELFF
.	15	TRBD1	TRBV6-1	TRBJ1-5	TGTGCCAGCAGCGGGGACAGGGCCTCCAATCAGCCCCAGCATTTT	CASSGDRASNQPQHF
.	13	.	TRBV10-3	TRBJ1-2	TGTGCCATCAGTGAGTTCGGGTCCCCGGGCTACACCTTC	CAISEFGSPGYTF
.	8	.	TRBV5-3	TRBJ2-7	TGTGCCAGAAGCAAACACCGATTC	CARSKHRF
once	18	TRBD1	TRBV11-3	TRBJ2-3	TGTGCCAGCAGCCCACGGGTAGGGGGCGAACTTCACACAGATACGCAGTATTTT	CASSPRVGGELHTDTQYF
.	12	TRBD1	TRBV2	TRBJ1-2	TGTGCCAGCAGTGTTCAGGGGGTTGGGTACACCTTC	CASSVQGVGYTF
.	16	TRBD2	TRBV2	TRBJ2-5	TGTGCCAGCAGGCCGGGGGGACTAGCGGGAGGGGAGACCCAGTACTTC	CASRPGGLAGGETQYF
.	11	.	TRBV2	TRBJ2-7	TGTGCCAGCAGGAGGGGGTGGGAGCAGTACTTC	CASRRGWEQYF
.	13	.	TRBV6-5	TRBJ2-1	TGTGCCAGCAGTCTACTCCCCGGGGATGAGCAGTTCTTC	CASSLLPGDEQFF
.	17	TRBD1	TRBV7-2	TRBJ1-2	TGTGCCAGCAGCTTAGCGGGGACAGGGGGCTGGCTCTATGGCTACACCTTC	CASSLAGTGGWLYGYTF
.	16	.	TRBV7-3	TRBJ2-7	TGTGCCAGCAGCTTAACCACGGCGGGCTCGTACTACGAGCAGTACTTC	CASSLTTAGSYYEQYF
.	14	.	TRBV5-1	TRBJ2-5	TGCGCCAGCAGCTTGGGGGCCGCCCAAGAGACCCAGTACTTC	CASSLGAAQETQYF
.	13	.	TRBV5-1	TRBJ2-2	TGCGCCAGCTCCTCCCAGGGATCCGGGGAGCTGTTTTTT	CASSSQGSGELFF
.	16	.	TRBV12-5	TRBJ1-5	TGTGCTAGTGGTTTGATGGGCAGGGAAGGTGATCAGCCCCAGCATTTT	CASGLMGREGDQPQHF
.	12	.	TRBV2	TRBJ2-7	TGTGCCAGCAGTCCCTTATCCTACGAGCAGTACTTC	CASSPLSYEQYF
few	13	.	TRBV7-6	TRBJ1-6	TGTGCCAGCAGCCCAGGGACAAGTTCACCCCTCCACTTT	CASSPGTSSPLHF
once	14	TRBD2	TRBV5-1	TRBJ2-1	TGCGCCAGCAGCTTGGGACTAGCGCACAATGAGCAGTTCTTC	CASSLGLAHNEQFF
.	16	.	TRBV5-1	TRBJ2-1	TGCGCCAGCAGCTTGGCGGCGGGAAACCCCTACAATGAGCAGTTCTTC	CASSLAAGNPYNEQFF
.	15	TRBD2	TRBV7-3	TRBJ2-1	TGTGCCAGCAGCTTAGAGCGGGGGGGCCCCAATGAGCAGTTCTTC	CASSLERGGPNEQFF
.	15	TRBD2	TRBV18	TRBJ2-1	TGTGCCAGCTCACGAGGACTAGTAGGTATCAATGAGCAGTTCTTC	CASSRGLVGINEQFF
.	13	.	TRBV30	TRBJ1-1	TGTGCCTGGAGCGCGATCATGAACACTGAAGCTTTCTTT	CAWSAIMNTEAFF
.	13	TRBD1	TRBV4-1	TRBJ1-1	TGCGCCAGCAGCCAAGGGACAGGGACTGAAGCTTTCTTT	CASSQGTGTEAFF
.	16	TRBD1	TRBV10-3	TRBJ2-5	TGTGCCATCAGTGAATGGGACAGGGTTCAACAAGAGACCCAGTACTTC	CAISEWDRVQQETQYF
.	14	.	TRBV19	TRBJ1-1	TGTGCCAGTAGTATCGGTCAGGGGAACACTGAAGCTTTCTTT	CASSIGQGNTEAFF
.	16	TRBD2	TRBV30	TRBJ2-3	TGTGCCTGGAGTGTAGATGTGGCGGGGGGTCTCGATACGCAGTATTTT	CAWSVDVAGGLDTQYF
.	18	.	TRBV5-6	TRBJ2-4	TGTGCCAGCAGCTTTCAGGCCTCGACCGTCCTAGCCAAAAACATTCAGTACTTC	CASSFQASTVLAKNIQYF
once	14	.	TRBV27	TRBJ2-7	TGTGCCAGCAGTTTACTCCGGGTCCCCTACGAGCAGTACTTC	CASSLLRVPYEQYF
.	16	TRBD1	TRBV5-1	TRBJ2-3	TGCGCCAGCAGCTTGACCGGGACAGGGAGCACAGATACGCAGTATTTT	CASSLTGTGSTDTQYF
few	13	TRBD1	TRBV30	TRBJ1-1	TGTGCCTGGGACAGGGGTTGGGGTACTGAAGCTTTCTTT	CAWDRGWGTEAFF
.	15	.	TRBV15	TRBJ1-1	TGTGCCACCAGCAGGAGATTATCTTCGAACACTGAAGCTTTCTTT	CATSRRLSSNTEAFF
.	16	TRBD2	TRBV4-1	TRBJ2-5	TGCGCCAGCAGCCTTACTAGCGGGAGTGTCCAAGAGACCCAGTACTTC	CASSLTSGSVQETQYF
.	14	.	TRBV6-6	TRBJ2-5	TGTGCCAGCAGTTTAAGGGGGTGGCAAGAGACCCAGTACTTC	CASSLRGWQETQYF
.	16	TRBD1	TRBV10-3	TRBJ2-1	TGTGCCATCAGTGGTTCGGACAGGGGTAACTACAATGAGCAGTTCTTC	CAISGSDRGNYNEQFF
once	15	TRBD2	TRBV6-5	TRBJ2-2	TGTGCCAGCAGTTGGCGGGGGGCGCACACCGGGGAGCTGTTTTTT	CASSWRGAHTGELFF
.	17	.	TRBV6-1	TRBJ2-2	TGTGCCAGCAGTGAAGAATTGCTACTGGTCAACACCGGGGAGCTGTTTTTT	CASSEELLLVNTGELFF
few	13	.	TRBV5-1	TRBJ1-1	TGCGCCAGCAGATTACAGGGGAACACTGAAGCTTTCTTT	CASRLQGNTEAFF
.	18	.	TRBV21-1	TRBJ2-7	TGTGCCAGCAGCAAAGAGGGGGTAGTAGGGGACAGGTCGGACGAGCAGTACTTC	CASSKEGVVGDRSDEQYF
.	15	TRBD1	TRBV7-8	TRBJ1-5	TGTGCCAGCAGCCCGGGGACAGTCCGATATCAGCCCCAGCATTTT	CASSPGTVRYQPQHF
.	15	.	TRBV7-9	TRBJ1-3	TGTGCCAGCAGCTTCAATACAGGGAAAGGAAACACCATATATTTT	CASSFNTGKGNTIYF
.	17	.	TRBV11-1	TRBJ2-2	TGTGCCAGCAGCTTAGCCTGGGGGCTAGCGGACACCGGGGAGCTGTTTTTT	CASSLAWGLADTGELFF
.	16	.	TRBV11-2	TRBJ2-7	TGTGCCAGCAGTATATGGGCAGGGTCCGAGACCTACGAGCAGTACTTC	CASSIWAGSETYEQYF
once	14	.	TRBV7-2	TRBJ2-1	TGTGCCAGCAGCTTAGTAACAGCCCAAAATGAGCAGTTCTTC	CASSLVTAQNEQFF
.	12	.	TRBV5-1	TRBJ2-7	TGCGCCAGCAGGAGAACAGCCTACGAGCAGTACTTC	CASRRTAYEQYF
.	15	TRBD1	TRBV27	TRBJ1-6	TGTGCCAGCACCAGGACAGGGGGATTAAATTCACCCCTCCACTTT	CASTRTGGLNSPLHF
.	14	.	TRBV14	TRBJ2-2	TGTGCCAGCAGCAGGCAGGGTTGGACCGGGGAGCTGTTTTTT	CASSRQGWTGELFF
.	13	TRBD2	TRBV11-2	TRBJ2-3	TGTGTTAGTCGTAGCGGGATTTCAGATACGCAGTATTTT	CVSRSGISDTQYF
.	11	.	TRBV18	TRBJ2-1	TGTGCCAGCTCACCGGGCCTTGAGCAGTTCTTC	CASSPGLEQFF
.	13	TRBD1	TRBV29-1	TRBJ1-3	TGCAGCTGCATCAGGGGGCCTGGAAACACCATATATTTT	CSCIRGPGNTIYF
.	17	TRBD2	TRBV10-3	TRBJ2-1	TGTGCCATCAGCTCACCCGAGGGACTACCGACCTACAATGAGCAGTTCTTC	CAISSPEGLPTYNEQFF